This TCR beta chain was retrieved from a study of blood T cell repertoires in COVID-19 (dated by TCRdb to 2018 to 2021). About the investigation overall: The collaborator samples originated in the United States, Italy and Spain and spanned the acute and convalescent phases of COVID-19. The sample metadata nearly always contained a de-identified subject ID, COVID-19 status, age in years and sex. Samples came from the ongoing ImmuneRACE study (first 160 participants) plus 1,254 subjects from 6 global collaborators. Where HLA class I and class II types were available, the types were taken from metadata supplied by the sample provider, not from assay-based typing. Subjects who had been exposed to COVID-19, were actively infected with it, or had recovered from it provided the deeply sampled blood TCRbeta repertoires that made up the dataset. A freely available public database, intended as a resource for researchers studying the immune response to SARS-CoV-2, is where the repertoires were released. The prospective study material was composed of cDNA or gDNA derived from T cells, B-cell-depleted T cells, or PBMCs. What the work shows at the level of the full study, not this receptor alone: How much clinical and demographic metadata was included differed by source and by participant, and the metadata was provided uncurated.

The immunoSEQ Assay, a bias-controlled multiplex PCR, was used to amplify TCRbeta CDR3 regions from genomic DNA. The source study handled its data this way. The number of nucleated cells in each sample was estimated from the amplification of reference gene primers within the assay. To quantify the absolute abundance of each unique TCRbeta CDR3 rearrangement, sequence reads were collapsed and filtered. For each sample, productive Simpson clonality was calculated as the square root of Simpson's diversity index over productive rearrangements. The clones in this table, taken by TCRdb from immuneACCESS, are in-frame only. Not every clone is retained; where verified, under half of the shortfall comes from an unresolved V gene, and the cause of the rest is unknown. V and J calls and clone size are given by that table; D and trimming were obtained from the DNA. The sample data list approximately 340,000 clones, and about nine tenths of these were observed just once. More than 0.85% of the sample rests with the top ten.

In the case of this clone: The antigen this receptor binds is unknown. Qualities for individual bases were not recorded, and no much larger clone is one base off.

Enrolling through a virtual design, the prospective study's participants ranged in age from about 18 to 89 years and lived across roughly 24 United States geographic areas. To assign participants to cohorts, the prospective study relied on clinical history that participants themselves reported in a screening survey and a study questionnaire. Exposed participants had been in contact, within 2 weeks of entering the study, with a person who had a PCR-confirmed or clinician-diagnosed case of COVID-19. In the prospective study, mobile phlebotomists collected whole blood, serum and a nasopharyngeal or oropharyngeal swab from each participant. Over a 2-month period, participants in the prospective study had the option of providing additional blood draws and questionnaires. Before DNA extraction, blood samples from the prospective study were shipped at room temperature or frozen. Trimmed from V: 1 base; trimmed from J: 7 bases; junction bases lacking a gene match: 0. Taken from the germline V gene, the CDR1 and CDR2 loops are LGHNT and FRNRAP. The CDR3 starts with the cysteine, ends with the phenylalanine, and has 12 residues. Only the CDR3 part of the read is kept: 36 bases, read in frame from the first base.

This clonotype was obtained from a middle-aged woman who had been exposed to COVID-19. The chain links TRBV12-5 with TRBJ2-7; TRBD1 lines up with 8 middle nucleotides. Specimen: PBMCs or T cells enriched from blood (not recorded which). In nucleotides, the sequence is TGTGCTAGTGGTTTGGGGACAGGGGAGCAGTACTTC. Translation gives CASGLGTGEQYF.